The clone carrying this T cell receptor (beta chain) was recorded a few times. Its antigen remains unknown. The entry originates in a study of T cells in Graves' hyperthyroidism and ophthalmopathy. Findings of the study overall: Blood also contained most expanded thyroid clonotypes above 0.001.

The CDR3 loop spans 12 amino acids. The V gene's germline CDR1 is SEHNR and CDR2 FQNEAQ (reference sequence). V was shortened by 4 bases and J by 5 bases, with 6 bases between the two germline ends. Template material for amplifying TCR beta CDR3 regions consisted of RNA transcripts. Using the HTBI primer set, a first-round RT-PCR was run on the TCR CDR3. Each CDR3 protein gets one entry after TCRdb re-called the multiplex PCR reads with MiXCR. Among about 840,000 distinct CDR3 sequences, roughly 37% were seen once, and the ten largest hold 8.9%. Stable Graves' hyperthyroidism meant no ophthalmopathy progression within 18 months. Patients were excluded for uncontrolled infection, other autoimmune disease, pregnancy or lactation.

V is TRBV7-9 and J is TRBJ1-5; D not certain. The receptor was isolated from a man between 18 and 29 years old with Graves' hyperthyroidism. The specimen sequenced was blood. The CDR3 loop reads CASSSDDQPQHF. The CDR3 region has the DNA TGTGCCAGCAGCTCGGACGATCAGCCCCAGCATTTT. The variable domain in full, completed from reference TRBV7-9 and TRBJ1-5, reads DTGVSQNPRHKITKRGQNVTFRCDPISEHNRLYWYRQTLGQGPEFLTYFQNEAQLEKSRLLSDRFSAERPKGSFSTLEIQRTEQGDSAMYLCASSSDDQPQHFGDGTRLSIL.